Listed here are 21 T cell receptor beta chains from one sample, sequenced in a study of cytomegalovirus exposure and HLA in healthy donors. With 60 Vbeta and 13 Jbeta primers, the PCR was carried out. TCRdb's table, derived via immunoSEQ multiplex PCR, lists solely in-frame clones and lacks some. The profile shows about 130,000 clones, roughly 79% of them singletons. Sequenced sample: PBMCs. These receptors were obtained from a woman aged 45-65 years in good health and CMV-seronegative.

J is TRBJ2-6 and V is TRBV28, with 7 bases fitting TRBD1. The CDR3 consists of 15 residues. The junction had 3 bases not matched to a gene; V was cut back by 5 bases and J by 2 bases. Germline loops: CDR1 MDHEN, CDR2 SYDVKM. CDR3 DNA sequence: TGTGCCAGCAGTCTCCAGGGGGCTGGGGCCAACGTCCTGACTTTC. Translating gives CASSLQGAGANVLTF.

This sequence joins TRBV4-1 and TRBJ2-1; 10 bases are a match to TRBD2. V dropped 1 base and J dropped 9; count of bases not matched to a gene: 15. The CDR3 covers 18 residues. Germline CDR1 reads MGHRA; CDR2 reads YSYEKL. The CDR3 loop reads CASSQGASGSTLRGEQFF. CDR3 in DNA: TGCGCCAGCAGCCAAGGAGCTAGCGGGAGCACCCTTCGGGGTGAGCAGTTCTTC.

Notes on this clone: Other DNA variants within this sample encode the same CDR3. The chain has TRBV4-1 and TRBJ1-2; 8 bases are shared with TRBD1. The CDR3 contains 16 residues. In germline, CDR1 is MGHRA, CDR2 YSYEKL. V was pared by 2 bases and J by 13 bases, with 18 bases of the junction left unmatched. The CDR3 nucleotides are TGCGCCAGCAGCCAACCGGGACAGGCCCGAGTCGGATCGTGCACCTTC. It encodes CASSQPGQARVGSCTF.

Here the CDR3 DNA reads TGTGCCTGGAGTGTACAACCCGGGACTAGCGGGAGATTTTACAATGAGCAGTTCTTC. This translates into CAWSVQPGTSGRFYNEQFF. The rearrangement joins TRBV30 to TRBJ2-1; 14 nucleotides line up with TRBD2. Losses at the gene ends were 0 bases for V and 4 bases for J; bases not matched to a gene: 11. This CDR3 comprises 19 residues. Germline CDR1 GTSNPN, CDR2 SVGIG (reference sequence).

This clone came up a few times. The chain carries TRBV2 and TRBJ2-1; perhaps TRBD1 as D (6 bases). V was pared by 10 bases and J by 15 bases, with 19 bases between. Per germline, CDR1 SNHLY and CDR2 FYNNEI. This CDR3 region has 11 residues. The CDR3 here is CATSPQGATFF. The DNA of the CDR3 is TGTGCCACCTCTCCACAGGGAGCAACGTTCTTC.

The chain combines TRBV29-1 with TRBJ2-7; 10 positions match TRBD1. The CDR3 has 17 amino acids. J was trimmed by 6 bases and V by 0 bases; bases with no gene match: 14. The germline V gene has CDR1 SQVTM and CDR2 ANQGSEA. For the CDR3, the DNA is TGCAGCGTTGAAGATCCCCCGACCGGGACAGGGGATGGCGAGCAGTACGTC. Residues: CSVEDPPTGTGDGEQYV.

The chain has TRBV25-1 and TRBJ1-2, with no clear D. CDR3 size: 13 residues. V was pared by 6 bases and J by 3 bases, with 11 bases between. Germline CDR1 and CDR2: MGHDK and SYGVNS. CDR3 in amino acids: CASRPDTYYGYTF. CDR3 nucleotide sequence: TGTGCCAGCAGACCCGACACCTACTATGGCTACACCTTC.

The chain is built from TRBV16 and TRBJ1-5; D perhaps matches TRBD1 (6 bases). CDR3 length equals 15 residues. Trimming removed 0 bases from V and 4 bases from J, with 10 bases in between. CDR1 is KGHSY and CDR2 is FQNENV in the germline V gene. The DNA for the CDR3 is TGTGCCAGCAGCCAATCAAGCAGGGGAAATCAGCCCCAGCATTTT. It translates to CASSQSSRGNQPQHF.

In DNA, the CDR3 is TGTGCCAGCAGTAACAACGTTGAGCAGTTCTTC. This encodes CASSNNVEQFF. The chain carries TRBV6-5 and TRBJ2-1; D unresolved. The CDR3 is made up of 11 amino acids. Germline V gene data show CDR1 as MNHEY and CDR2 as SVGAGI. Deletions cut 5 bases from V and 9 bases from J, with 8 bases between.

This rearrangement joins TRBV19 to TRBJ1-5; D perhaps matches TRBD1 (6 bases). This CDR3 region has 14 residues. The V gene lost 3 bases and the J gene lost 9 bases, with 15 bases spanning the gap. Germline CDR1 is LNHDA and CDR2 is SQIVND (reference sequence). CDR3 coding DNA: TGTGCCAGTAGTATCGGACAGAACCGGTGGCCCCAGCATTTT. Residues: CASSIGQNRWPQHF.

DNA for the CDR3: TGTGCCAGCAGCTTAGGGGGACAGGGGTTCGAAGCTTTCTTT. Translating it yields CASSLGGQGFEAFF. V is TRBV13 and J is TRBJ1-1, with 10 bases that match TRBD1. The CDR3 runs 14 residues. Germline lookup yields CDR1 PRHDT and CDR2 FYEKMQ (reference sequence). Losses at the gene ends were 0 bases for V and 8 bases for J; bases not matched to a gene: 3. The whole variable domain, filled in from reference TRBV13 and TRBJ1-1, reads AAGVIQSPRHLIKEKRETATLKCYPIPRHDTVYWYQQGPGQDPQFLISFYEKMQSDKGSIPDRFSAQQFSDYHSELNMSSLELGDSALYFCASSLGGQGFEAFFGQGTRLTVV.

The chain employs TRBV14 and TRBJ1-1; the match to TRBD1 covers 9 bases. J was trimmed by 5 bases and V by 2 bases; bases with no gene match: 6. The CDR3 is 15 amino acids. CDR1 is SGHDN and CDR2 is FVKESK in the germline V gene. The CDR3 DNA sequence: TGTGCCAGCAGCCAACACAGGGGGCTAGGGACTGAAGCTTTCTTT. This gives the protein CASSQHRGLGTEAFF.

The chain carries TRBV2 and TRBJ1-1; D call uncertain. Germline V gene data show CDR1 as SNHLY and CDR2 as FYNNEI. This CDR3 contains 13 residues. Trimming removed 6 bases at V and 0 bases at J, with 8 bases between. The CDR3 nucleotides are TGTGCCAGCAGGACGGAGGTGAACACTGAAGCTTTCTTT. Its protein product is CASRTEVNTEAFF.

The CDR3, as DNA: TGCAGCGTTCGGACAGGGGACACTGAAGCTTTCTTT. Its translation: CSVRTGDTEAFF. V is TRBV29-1 and J is TRBJ1-1; TRBD1 agrees at 9 bases. CDR3 length: 12 amino acids. The V and J ends lost 5 bases and 3 bases, in that order; junction bases with no gene match: 1. Germline CDR1 reads SQVTM; CDR2 reads ANQGSEA.

The chain employs TRBV19 and TRBJ1-1, with 10 nucleotides matching TRBD1. The trim removed 6 bases at V and 0 bases at J, leaving 7 bases unmatched. Per the germline V gene, CDR1 is LNHDA and CDR2 is SQIVND (reference sequence). This CDR3 comprises 16 residues. The CDR3 DNA is TGTGCCAGTAGATTGCCGGGACAGGGGATGAACACTGAAGCTTTCTTT. Encoded protein: CASRLPGQGMNTEAFF.

V usage is TRBV4-3 and J usage is TRBJ1-1; 7 nucleotides agree with TRBD1. This CDR3 is built from 13 residues. The germline CDR1 and CDR2 sequences are LGHNA and YSLEER. V trimming: 4 bases; J trimming: 4 bases; junction bases outside the gene matches: 3. CDR3 nucleotides: TGCGCCAGCAGCCCCGACAGGGTCACTGAAGCTTTCTTT. Translated: CASSPDRVTEAFF.

The rearrangement links TRBV27 to TRBJ2-3; D ambiguous. Germline CDR1 MNHEY, CDR2 SMNVEV (reference sequence). This CDR3 region has 13 residues. V was clipped by 2 bases and J by 1 base, with 4 bases between them. CDR3 sequence: CASSLGRTDTQYF. The CDR3 DNA is TGTGCCAGCAGTTTAGGGCGCACAGATACGCAGTATTTT.

The chain joins TRBV15 to TRBJ2-7; D possibly corresponds to TRBD2 (5 bases). Germline V CDR1 and CDR2: LNHNV, YYDKDF (reference sequence). Trimming stripped 1 base from V and 1 base from J, with 14 bases between. The CDR3 is 16 amino acids. The CDR3 DNA sequence: TGTGCCACCAGCAGAGCCACCTCGGGATTGTCCTACGAGCAGTACTTC. As protein: CATSRATSGLSYEQYF.

This clone was counted a single time. This rearrangement joins TRBV29-1 to TRBJ2-2; possible D gene TRBD2, 6 bases. The CDR3 covers 12 residues. Looked up from germline, CDR1 is SQVTM and CDR2 is ANQGSEA. Trimming shortened V by 4 bases and J by 5 bases, and 8 bases separated the two germline ends. CDR3 region: CSVGGITGELFF. The CDR3 coding sequence is TGCAGCGTTGGCGGGATAACCGGGGAGCTGTTTTTT.

This rearrangement joins TRBV28 to TRBJ1-1; D remains ambiguous. Germline-derived CDR1 and CDR2 are MDHEN and SYDVKM. V dropped 4 bases and J dropped 2 bases, with 17 bases sitting between them. The CDR3 sequence is 16 residues long. In DNA form, the CDR3 reads TGTGCCAGCAGTTCCCCCTCGAGGAGGACCAACACTGAAGCTTTCTTT. Amino acid sequence: CASSSPSRRTNTEAFF.

The chain carries TRBV19 and TRBJ2-3; 7 nucleotides align to TRBD2. The germline CDR1 and CDR2 sequences are LNHDA and SQIVND (reference sequence). V dropped 0 bases and J dropped 0; count of bases not matched to a gene: 3. The CDR3 runs 16 residues. In nucleotides, the CDR3 is TGTGCCAGTAGTATAGAAGCGGGAACTAGCACAGATACGCAGTATTTT. This codes for CASSIEAGTSTDTQYF.